These 17 T cell receptor beta chains share one sample of origin, sequenced in a study of T cells in Graves' hyperthyroidism and ophthalmopathy. Amplified TCR beta CDR3 regions derived from RNA transcripts. The TCR CDR3 first-round RT-PCR relied on the HTBI primer set. TCRdb fed the multiplex PCR reads into MiXCR, producing one record per CDR3 protein. The sample lists around 190,000 distinct CDR3 sequences; less than 20% were seen once. The specimen was blood. These receptor sequences come from a woman aged 50 to 60 with Graves' hyperthyroidism.

This clonotype was seen more than once but under ten times. The DNA of the CDR3 is TGTGCCAGCAGTTTTTCCGGACAGGGATTCACAGATACGCAGTATTTT. This translates into CASSFSGQGFTDTQYF. This sequence joins TRBV27 and TRBJ2-3; 8 nucleotides agree with TRBD1. The CDR3 loop spans 16 amino acids. Looked up from germline, CDR1 is MNHEY and CDR2 is SMNVEV (reference sequence). V was clipped by 3 bases and J by 2 bases; unmatched bases: 7.

Worth noting for this clonotype: A much larger clonotype is one base distant, so this may be a read error. The chain employs TRBV6-2 or TRBV6-3 and TRBJ1-1; D uncertain. Germline V gene data show CDR1 as MNHEY and CDR2 as SVGEGT. The CDR3 contains 16 residues. Here the CDR3 reads CAGSRMWQSMNTEAFF. In DNA, the CDR3 is TGTGCCGGCAGCCGAATGTGGCAGAGCATGAACACTGAAGCTTTCTTT.

This clonotype was counted a single time. The chain employs TRBV18 and TRBJ2-7; D gene ambiguous. CDR1 is KGHSH and CDR2 is LQKENI in the germline V gene. The CDR3 extends over 12 amino acids. V lost 3 bases, J lost 4 bases, and 7 bases lay in between. CDR3 sequence: CASSPSHYEQYF. CDR3 nucleotides: TGTGCCAGCTCACCTTCCCATTACGAGCAGTACTTC.

V usage is TRBV6-9 and J usage is TRBJ2-3, with D perhaps matching TRBD1 (6 bases). CDR3 length: 15 residues. Per germline, CDR1 MNHGY and CDR2 SVAAGI. V was pared by 3 bases and J by 1 base, with 11 bases between. The CDR3 DNA sequence: TGTGCCAGCAGTTACCCCGGACAGCGCACAGATACGCAGTATTTT. This codes for CASSYPGQRTDTQYF.

The chain has TRBV5-1 and TRBJ1-3; D unclear. This CDR3 is built from 17 residues. Trimming stripped 2 bases from V and 0 bases from J, with 15 bases between. In germline, CDR1 is SGHRS, CDR2 YFSETQ. The CDR3 region has the DNA TGCGCCAGCAGCTTCTCGGGGATGAAAAGCTCTGGAAACACCATATATTTT. Protein product: CASSFSGMKSSGNTIYF. The full variable domain, completed using reference TRBV5-1 and TRBJ1-3, is KAGVTQTPRYLIKTRGQQVTLSCSPISGHRSVSWYQQTPGQGLQFLFEYFSETQRNKGNFPGRFSGRQFSNSRSEMNVSTLELGDSALYLCASSFSGMKSSGNTIYFGEGSWLTVV.

Many counts were recorded for this clonotype. The gene calls are TRBV3-1 and TRBJ2-3; D call uncertain. Germline V gives CDR1 LGHDT, CDR2 YNNKEL (reference sequence). Trimming stripped 1 base from V and 2 bases from J, with 13 bases between. The CDR3 consists of 16 residues. CDR3 region: CASSQGSLPTTDTQYF. The DNA for the CDR3 is TGTGCCAGCAGCCAAGGTTCTCTACCGACCACAGATACGCAGTATTTT.

This clonotype was recorded a few times. Because it lacks the conserved phenylalanine or tryptophan at the end, this CDR3 is likely a read error. V is TRBV2 and J is TRBJ2-7; D may correspond to TRBD1 or TRBD2 (5 bases each). Germline assignment: CDR1 SNHLY and CDR2 FYNNEI. The CDR3 extends over 15 amino acids. The CDR3 is CASSGTANSSYEQYS. The CDR3 bases are TGCGCCAGCAGTGGGACCGCCAACAGCTCCTACGAGCAGTACTCC.

For this clonotype: An end of the junction differs from the germline gene, which may be a read error. The V call is TRBV7-9, the J call TRBJ1-4, with TRBD1 matching over 8 bases. Looked up from germline, CDR1 is SEHNR and CDR2 is FQNEAQ (reference sequence). The CDR3 has 13 residues. CDR3 region: CASSLGQGEKLCF. In DNA, the CDR3 is TGTGCCAGCAGCCTCGGACAGGGAGAAAAACTGTGTTTT.

This clonotype was observed a handful of times. The chain joins TRBV20-1 to TRBJ2-2; possibly TRBD2 for D (6 bases). The V end was cut by 3 bases, the J end by 4 bases, with 12 bases between. The V gene's germline CDR1 is DFQATT and CDR2 SNEGSKA (reference sequence). This CDR3 region has 14 residues. The CDR3 loop is CSARAGRSTGELFF. The CDR3 DNA follows: TGCAGTGCTAGGGCGGGGAGATCCACCGGGGAGCTGTTTTTT.

This clonotype was seen ten or more times. The chain has TRBV12-3 or TRBV12-4 and TRBJ1-1; no firm D call. The CDR3 extends over 13 amino acids. With 3 bases removed from V and 3 bases from J, the gap between germline ends came to 8 bases. The CDR3 reads CASSFTADTEAFF. For the CDR3, the DNA is TGTGCCAGCAGTTTTACAGCGGACACTGAAGCTTTCTTT.

This clonotype was counted at least ten times. The rearrangement joins TRBV12-3 or TRBV12-4 to TRBJ2-7; D is undetermined. V lost 2 bases and J 2 bases, leaving 7 bases between the germline ends. The CDR3 length is 13 residues. The CDR3 region is CASSLRIPYEQYF. The CDR3 DNA reads TGTGCCAGCAGTTTAAGGATCCCCTACGAGCAGTACTTC.

This clonotype turned up a few times. The chain has TRBV18 and TRBJ1-1; TRBD1 matches 8 bases. The ends lost 3 bases at V and 0 bases at J; junction bases unmatched: 9. The V gene's germline CDR1 is KGHSH and CDR2 LQKENI. CDR3 length: 17 amino acids. The CDR3 coding sequence is TGTGCCAGCTCACCGATCCAGGGACAGGACATGAACACTGAAGCTTTCTTT. This sequence encodes CASSPIQGQDMNTEAFF.

The chain joins TRBV7-2 to TRBJ1-2; D unresolved. The V end lost 5 bases, the J end lost 1 base, and 5 bases lay between the germline ends. Germline lookup yields CDR1 SGHTA and CDR2 FQGNSA. This CDR3 comprises 12 residues. CDR3 amino acids: CASSRYNYGYTF. In DNA, the CDR3 is TGTGCCAGCAGCCGCTATAACTATGGCTACACCTTC. Filled out from reference TRBV7-2 and TRBJ1-2, the complete variable domain reads GAGVSQSPSNKVTEKGKDVELRCDPISGHTALYWYRQSLGQGLEFLIYFQGNSAPDKSGLPSDRFSAERTGGSVSTLTIQRTQQEDSAVYLCASSRYNYGYTFGSGTRLTVV.

Note on this clonotype: This may be a read error: a much more frequent sequence differs by one nucleotide. The chain couples TRBV2 to TRBJ1-6, with D hard to call. This CDR3 has 13 residues. Per the germline V gene, CDR1 is SNHLY and CDR2 is FYNNEI. The V end was cut by 4 bases, the J end by 4 bases, with 5 bases between. CDR3 in DNA: TGTGCCAGCAGTGTCAAGTATAATTCACCCCTCCACTTT. Translated, it gives CASSVKYNSPLHF.

This clonotype was picked up many times. V usage is TRBV20-1 and J usage is TRBJ2-1, with D hard to call. V was cut by 7 bases and J by 7 bases, with 20 bases left in between. The CDR3 extends over 14 amino acids. Per the germline V gene, CDR1 is DFQATT and CDR2 is SNEGSKA (reference sequence). CDR3 sequence: CSVTAGPFRNEQFF. CDR3 coding DNA: TGCAGTGTCACGGCCGGCCCTTTTAGGAATGAGCAGTTCTTC.

This clonotype came up many times. The chain is built from TRBV3-1 and TRBJ2-1; 9 bases match TRBD2. The CDR3 is made up of 14 amino acids. CDR1 and CDR2 (germline): LGHDT, YNNKEL (reference sequence). J lost 5 bases, V lost 6 bases, and 5 bases had no gene match. CDR3 nucleotide sequence: TGTGCCAGCAGGAAGCGGGAGGCCCACAATGAGCAGTTCTTC. This codes for CASRKREAHNEQFF.

This clonotype was detected many times. J is TRBJ2-7 and V is TRBV5-1; 9 bases are shared with TRBD2. The germline CDR1 and CDR2 sequences are SGHRS and YFSETQ. The V and J ends lost 4 bases and 4 bases, in that order; junction bases with no gene match: 12. The CDR3 extends over 16 amino acids. For the CDR3, the DNA is TGCGCCAGCAGCCCTGGCTCTCGCGGGAGGGAATACGAGCAGTACTTC. Translated: CASSPGSRGREYEQYF. The full variable domain, with the rest looked up from reference TRBV5-1 and TRBJ2-7, is KAGVTQTPRYLIKTRGQQVTLSCSPISGHRSVSWYQQTPGQGLQFLFEYFSETQRNKGNFPGRFSGRQFSNSRSEMNVSTLELGDSALYLCASSPGSRGREYEQYFGPGTRLTVT.